This T cell receptor beta chain is from a study of graft-versus-host responses after intestinal transplantation. Looking at the study overall: Isolated intestinal, liver-intestinal, or multivisceral transplants had been given to the recipients. Each recipient received anti-thymocyte globulin induction, then tacrolimus and steroids for approximately three years. Study conclusions and caveats: After transplant, early declines in HvG clones were associated with peak levels of circulating GvH clones.

The method was immunoSEQ multiplex PCR; TCRdb's version includes in-frame clones alone and lacks a portion of them. The sample holds approximately 88,000 clones, 94% seen once. In its sample, this clone was seen once. What it recognizes is unknown. The TCR comes from a human donor who was the organ donor for an intestinal transplant. The starting material was unstimulated CD4+ T cells sorted from spleen or lymph node cells, obtained before transplant.

This CDR3 reads CASSESFRGPKNSPLHF. CDR3 DNA: TGCGCCAGCAGTGAGTCGTTCAGGGGGCCGAAAAATTCACCCCTCCACTTT. The rearrangement links TRBV10-1 to TRBJ1-6, with 8 nucleotides matching TRBD1. CDR1 and CDR2 (germline): WNHNN, SYGVQD (reference sequence). The CDR3 spans 17 residues. The ends lost 0 bases at V and 7 bases at J; junction bases unmatched: 8.